These 15 T cell receptor beta chains share one sample of origin, sequenced in a study of blood T cells in healthy people across ages. A J-beta primer mix and a sample-barcoded 5' primer were used in a second PCR of roughly 6 to 11 cycles. Via MiXCR, TCRdb re-called the 5' RACE reads, giving one row per CDR3 protein. The profile covers 710,000 or so distinct CDR3 sequences, with 20% to 25% appearing a single time and about 20% taken by the ten largest. Source material: blood. The receptor set was obtained from a man aged 70-80 years in good health.

For the CDR3, the DNA is TGTGCCAGCAGCTCCCGAACTTCCACCACAGATACGCAGTATTTT. Translation gives CASSSRTSTTDTQYF. The gene calls are TRBV7-2 and TRBJ2-3; D remains ambiguous. The germline V gene encodes CDR1 SGHTA and CDR2 FQGNSA. The CDR3 length is 15 residues. Between the trimmed V and J ends, which lost 4 bases and 2 bases, there was a span of 13 bases.

There are a few counts of this clonotype. The chain is built from TRBV7-2 and TRBJ1-5; D possibly corresponds to TRBD1 (6 bases). The CDR3 is 15 residues long. V lost 5 bases and J lost 3, with 14 bases in between. Germline V CDR1 and CDR2: SGHTA, FQGNSA. The CDR3 region is CASSGDKIPNQPQHF. The CDR3 coding sequence is TGTGCCAGCAGCGGGGACAAAATCCCCAATCAGCCCCAGCATTTT.

The chain uses TRBV9 and TRBJ2-7, with D uncertain. Looked up from germline, CDR1 is SGDLS and CDR2 is YYNGEE. V was shortened by 0 bases and J by 0 bases, with 10 bases between the two germline ends. The CDR3 is 15 amino acids. CDR3 in amino acids: CASSVGSTSSYEQYF. Written as DNA, the CDR3 is TGTGCCAGCAGCGTAGGTTCTACGTCCTCCTACGAGCAGTACTTC.

This clonotype was detected ten times or more. This chain joins TRBV29-1 and TRBJ2-3, with TRBD1 as a possible D gene (5 bases). From germline, CDR1 is SQVTM and CDR2 ANQGSEA. Trimming left V 4 bases short and J 0 bases short, with 11 bases between. The CDR3 runs 14 residues. The CDR3 spells CSVGQGSSTDTQYF. The CDR3 region has the DNA TGCAGCGTTGGCCAGGGTTCTAGCACAGATACGCAGTATTTT.

This clonotype was found a few times. The CDR3 bases are TGTGCCAGTGGACTGCCGATGGGGGGGGCCTTGGGGCAGCCCCAGCATTTT. Its protein is CASGLPMGGALGQPQHF. The chain has TRBV19 and TRBJ1-5; maybe TRBD1 (6 bases). The germline V gene has CDR1 LNHDA and CDR2 SQIVND (reference sequence). CDR3 length: 17 amino acids. V dropped 8 bases and J dropped 7 bases, with 27 bases sitting between them. The entire variable domain, with the rest obtained from reference TRBV19 and TRBJ1-5, is as follows: DGGITQSPKYLFRKEGQNVTLSCEQNLNHDAMYWYRQDPGQGLRLIYYSQIVNDFQKGDIAEGYSVSREKKESFPLTVTSAQKNPTAFYLCASGLPMGGALGQPQHFGDGTRLSIL.

V is TRBV19 and J is TRBJ1-4; TRBD1 is a possible D gene (5 bases). The CDR3 has 16 amino acids. The germline gives CDR1 LNHDA, CDR2 SQIVND (reference sequence). The V and J ends lost 7 bases and 6 bases respectively, with 21 bases between them. The DNA of the CDR3 is TGTGCCAGTAAGGTTTACGGGACCCCCGGGGATGAAAAACTGTTTTTT. It codes for CASKVYGTPGDEKLFF.

The rearrangement links TRBV6-5 to TRBJ1-2; 8 nucleotides align to TRBD1. V lost 6 bases and J lost 5; bases outside the gene matches: 8. CDR3 length equals 14 residues. Germline CDR1 is MNHEY and CDR2 is SVGAGI. The CDR3 DNA sequence: TGTGCCAGCAGCAGGGACAGGTCCCTTTATGGCTACACCTTC. This gives the protein CASSRDRSLYGYTF.

This chain joins TRBV28 and TRBJ1-1; D is possibly TRBD1 (5 bases). Germline lookup yields CDR1 MDHEN and CDR2 SYDVKM. The CDR3 is made up of 13 amino acids. Trimming removed 6 bases from V and 6 bases from J, with 14 bases in between. CDR3 protein: CASSSGTLAEAFF. The CDR3 bases are TGTGCCAGCAGCTCCGGGACGTTGGCTGAAGCTTTCTTT.

This clonotype was seen more than once but under ten times. V and J are TRBV20-1 and TRBJ2-5; possibly TRBD1 for D (5 bases). V lost 3 bases, J lost 1 base, and 15 bases lay in between. This CDR3 contains 15 residues. Germline values: CDR1 DFQATT, CDR2 SNEGSKA (reference sequence). The CDR3 sequence is CSARNYQGFQETQYF. The DNA of the CDR3 is TGCAGTGCTAGGAACTACCAGGGATTCCAAGAGACCCAGTACTTC.

In this sample, this clonotype turned up a few times. The chain combines TRBV11-2 with TRBJ2-1; D might be TRBD2 (5 bases). This CDR3 contains 15 residues. V was clipped by 4 bases and J by 5 bases, with 15 bases between them. The V gene's germline CDR1 is SGHAT and CDR2 FQNNGV. DNA for the CDR3: TGTGCCAGCAGCTCCCAGACTATTTCCAACAATGAGCAGTTCTTC. Its protein is CASSSQTISNNEQFF.

This clonotype occurred a few times. The V gene is TRBV5-1, the J gene TRBJ2-5, with D perhaps being TRBD1 or TRBD2 (6 bases each). The assigned J gene may be wrong: the sequence end matches TRBJ2-1 better. The CDR3 has 14 amino acids. The germline V gene has CDR1 SGHRS and CDR2 YFSETQ. The DNA of the CDR3 is TGCGCCAGCACCCTAGCGAGAGGGCAGGGGGAGCAGTTCTTC. It specifies CASTLARGQGEQFF.

This clonotype was seen more than once but under ten times. This sequence joins TRBV27 and TRBJ1-2, with D unclear. The CDR3 totals 17 residues. Per the germline V gene, CDR1 is MNHEY and CDR2 is SMNVEV (reference sequence). Trimming stripped 5 bases from V and 5 bases from J, with 24 bases between. CDR3: CASSPERSSGRRYGYTF. The CDR3 DNA sequence: TGTGCCAGCAGTCCCGAGCGCTCTTCCGGACGTCGTTATGGCTACACCTTC.

This clonotype was counted only a few times. The chain employs TRBV5-5 and TRBJ2-3; 7 bases fit TRBD1. After removal of 3 bases from V and 3 bases from J, the junction contained 10 bases not matched to a gene. CDR1 SGHKS and CDR2 YYEKEE come from the germline V gene (reference sequence). The CDR3 has 16 amino acids. CDR3: CASSSPLGQKTDTQYF. The CDR3 DNA follows: TGTGCCAGCAGCTCCCCGTTGGGACAGAAAACAGATACGCAGTATTTT. The variable domain in full, with the rest retrieved from reference TRBV5-5 and TRBJ2-3, is DAGVTQSPTHLIKTRGQQVTLRCSPISGHKSVSWYQQVLGQGPQFIFQYYEKEERGRGNFPDRFSARQFPNYSSELNVNALLLGDSALYLCASSSPLGQKTDTQYFGPGTRLTVL.

This clonotype was recorded a few times. This sequence joins TRBV7-7 and TRBJ2-1, with 11 bases that match TRBD2. Germline values: CDR1 SSHAT, CDR2 FNYEAQ (reference sequence). J was trimmed by 1 base and V by 3 bases; bases with no gene match: 8. This CDR3 comprises 18 residues. In DNA form, the CDR3 reads TGTGCCAGCAGCTTGGGGACTAGCGGAAAAGGGTCCTACAATGAGCAGTTCTTC. It translates to CASSLGTSGKGSYNEQFF. Full variable domain (rest looked up from reference TRBV7-7 and TRBJ2-1): GAGVSQSPRYKVTKRGQDVTLRCDPISSHATLYWYQQALGQGPEFLTYFNYEAQPDKSGLPSDRFSAERPEGSISTLTIQRTEQRDSAMYRCASSLGTSGKGSYNEQFFGPGTRLTVL.

This clonotype was picked up a small number of times. V usage is TRBV5-1 and J usage is TRBJ2-3; D is undetermined. The CDR3 spans 16 residues. CDR1 is SGHRS, CDR2 YFSETQ, per germline. The V end was cut by 1 base, the J end by 0 bases, with 12 bases between. The CDR3 DNA reads TGCGCCAGCAGCTTGTGGTCTTCTACTAGCACAGATACGCAGTATTTT. Its protein product is CASSLWSSTSTDTQYF.